This T cell receptor (beta chain) was recovered during a study of blood T cell repertoires in COVID-19. CDR3 length equals 13 residues. The germline gives CDR1 SGHAT, CDR2 FQNNGV. Trimming cost V 4 bases and J 0 bases, with 4 bases left between them. Using immunoSEQ multiplex PCR, the repertoire was profiled, and TCRdb retains in-frame clones only, with some absent. The sample shows about 73,000 clones, approximately 83% of them seen only once. The V gene is TRBV11-2, the J gene TRBJ1-3; no clear D. The sequencing input was peripheral blood. The receptor's source is a man older than 75 with active or convalescent COVID-19. CDR3 in DNA: TGTGCCAGCAGCTGGAGCTCTGGAAACACCATATATTTT. It specifies CASSWSSGNTIYF.